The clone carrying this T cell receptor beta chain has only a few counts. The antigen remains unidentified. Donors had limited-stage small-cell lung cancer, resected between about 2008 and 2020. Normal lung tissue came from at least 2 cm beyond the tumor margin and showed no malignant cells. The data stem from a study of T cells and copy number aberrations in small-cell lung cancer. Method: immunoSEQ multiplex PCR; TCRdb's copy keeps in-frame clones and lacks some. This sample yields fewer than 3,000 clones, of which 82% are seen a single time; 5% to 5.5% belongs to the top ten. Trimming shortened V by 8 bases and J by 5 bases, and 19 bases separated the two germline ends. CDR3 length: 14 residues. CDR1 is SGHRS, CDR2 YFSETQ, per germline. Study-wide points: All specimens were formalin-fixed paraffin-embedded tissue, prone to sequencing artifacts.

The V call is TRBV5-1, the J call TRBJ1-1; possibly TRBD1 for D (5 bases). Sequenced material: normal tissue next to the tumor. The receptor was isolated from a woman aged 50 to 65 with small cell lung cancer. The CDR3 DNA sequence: TGCGCCAGTTCAAGGGGAGGCGAAATTACTGAAGCTTTCTTT. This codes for CASSRGGEITEAFF.